This T cell receptor (beta chain) originates from a study of OX40 agonist ivuxolimab in advanced cancers. Study in general: Hepatocellular carcinoma, melanoma, renal cell or head and neck cancer was diagnosed in the dose-escalation patients. Eligibility rules accepted prior anti-PD-1, anti-PD-L1 or anti-CTLA-4 therapy, and around 38% had some. Study findings and constraints: CD4+ and CD8+ blood T cells expanded clonally by week 6 at 0.1 to 3.0 mg/kg.

Looked up from germline, CDR1 is MNHNY and CDR2 is SVGAGI (reference sequence). V shed 10 bases and J shed 2 bases, with 11 bases lying between them. CDR3 length: 12 amino acids. Note on this clone: As yet, its antigen is unknown.

TCRdb keeps only in-frame clones here, not all; method: immunoSEQ multiplex PCR. The table includes 73,000 or so clones, about 89% detected once. This chain links TRBV6-6 with TRBJ1-1; D unclear. The sequence was obtained from an adult with an advanced solid tumor such as melanoma, head and neck, liver or kidney cancer. The sample consisted of CD4+ or CD8+ T cells sorted from blood, taken in a trial of the OX40 agonist ivuxolimab. The DNA for the CDR3 is TGTGCCACAAGGGTTACTAACACTGAAGCTTTCTTT. The encoded protein is CATRVTNTEAFF.